This entry describes one T cell receptor beta chain. What it binds is unknown. This specimen belongs to a study of persistence of HIV-infected CD4 T cells. Study information: Suppressive ART had lasted a median of about 8 years. Two participants gave one leukapheresis sample; others gave up to about 200 mL blood repeatedly.

The libraries were made with immunoSEQ version 4 in survey mode. Clones were read by immunoSEQ multiplex PCR, and TCRdb kept only the in-frame ones, dropping some. This repertoire shows 40,000 to 60,000 clones, 75% to 90% found once; its top ten account for 2.5% to 4%. Anti-CD3/anti-CD28 beads served as a nonspecific positive control stimulus. Sorting of responding CD4+ T cells relied on upregulated CD40 ligand together with CD69. CD4+ T cell counts exceeded 400 cells/uL; CMV serology was positive. A roughly 17-hour stimulation of CD8-depleted PBMCs used anti-CD28/CD49d costimulation, CD40-blocking antibody and enfuvirtide. Between the trimmed V and J ends, which lost 1 base and 7 bases, there was a span of 11 bases. The CDR3 runs to 14 residues. CDR1 SEHNR and CDR2 FQNEAQ come from the germline V gene (reference sequence).

This receptor was identified in an adult woman with HIV who was CMV-seropositive. The chain combines TRBV7-9 with TRBJ1-5, with D tentatively TRBD1 (6 bases). Specimen: CD4+ T cells sorted from PBMCs after roughly 19-hour stimulation, collected from a patient who received antiretroviral therapy. In DNA, the CDR3 is TGTGCCAGCAGCTTAGAAACACAGGGACAGCCCCAGCATTTT. Translation: CASSLETQGQPQHF.